Below are 10 T cell receptor beta chains sequenced from a single sample in a study of T-cell memory formation after mild COVID-19. From the 5' RACE reads, TCRdb called clonotypes with MiXCR, one entry per CDR3 protein. The sample yields a few hundred thousand distinct CDR3 sequences, roughly a fifth seen once. The sequencing input was PBMCs or a T cell subset sorted from them (not recorded which). The receptors were sampled from a man between 18 and 35 years old who had mild COVID-19 (a few samples of this study predate the infection). Cell type and time point are not known.

The chain joins TRBV20-1 to TRBJ1-2; D is perhaps TRBD1 (5 bases). The germline V gene has CDR1 DFQATT and CDR2 SNEGSKA (reference sequence). The CDR3 is 13 residues long. Trimming cost V 4 bases and J 2 bases, with 11 bases left between them. The CDR3 loop reads CSAKGSSNYGYTF. As DNA, the CDR3 is TGCAGTGCTAAGGGGTCCTCCAACTATGGCTACACCTTC.

There are many counts of this clonotype. Relative to the germline gene, one junction end is altered; a read error may explain this. The chain links TRBV7-7 to TRBJ2-2; 9 bases match TRBD1. There are 20 residues in the CDR3. Germline CDR1 and CDR2: SSHAT and FNYEAQ (reference sequence). The CDR3 DNA sequence: TGTGCTAGCAGCCAGAAACCCCGAAACTACAGGGGGCCGGGCACCGGGGAGCTGTTTTTT. The encoded protein is CASSQKPRNYRGPGTGELFF.

This clonotype has only a few counts. The chain carries TRBV20-1 and TRBJ2-1; TRBD2 aligns across 7 bases. The CDR3 runs to 13 residues. The V segment lost 6 bases and the J segment 7 bases; nucleotides outside the gene matches: 9. CDR1 DFQATT and CDR2 SNEGSKA come from the germline V gene (reference sequence). This CDR3 is CSATLGRGNEQFF. The DNA of the CDR3 is TGCAGTGCGACCCTCGGGCGGGGGAATGAGCAGTTCTTC.

This clonotype was picked up a small number of times. The V gene is TRBV21-1, the J gene TRBJ2-7. TRBV21-1 is shown as a pseudogene. The length of the CDR3 is 16 residues. The DNA for the CDR3 is TGTGCCAGCAGCAAAGGGGGAAACAGGGGCTCCTACGAGCAGTACGTC. Its protein is CASSKGGNRGSYEQYV.

This clonotype was seen a single time. V gene TRBV20-1 combines with J gene TRBJ2-3, with D possibly TRBD2 on 5 matching bases. The CDR3 consists of 14 residues. V was pared by 3 bases and J by 0 bases, with 10 bases between. Germline CDR1 DFQATT, CDR2 SNEGSKA (reference sequence). Written as DNA, the CDR3 is TGCAGTGCTAGCCCGGGGAGAAGCACAGATACGCAGTATTTT. It encodes CSASPGRSTDTQYF.

This clonotype showed up many times. The chain employs TRBV6-4 and TRBJ2-2; 9 positions agree with TRBD1. The germline gives CDR1 MRHNA, CDR2 SNTAGT. This CDR3 region has 17 residues. After removal of 0 bases from V and 6 bases from J, the junction contained 8 bases not matched to a gene. Written as DNA, the CDR3 is TGTGCCAGCAGTGACTCGACCGAACAGGGGGCGGCCGGGGAGCTGTTTTTT. Translated, it gives CASSDSTEQGAAGELFF.

This chain uses TRBV20-1 with TRBJ1-1, with 7 bases lining up with TRBD1. The length of the CDR3 is 14 residues. The germline gives CDR1 DFQATT, CDR2 SNEGSKA (reference sequence). The V gene end was trimmed by 3 bases and the J gene end by 0 bases; junction bases not matched to a gene: 4. The CDR3 loop reads CSASRGSMNTEAFF. DNA for the CDR3: TGCAGTGCTAGCAGGGGGTCGATGAACACTGAAGCTTTCTTT.

This clonotype showed up just a few times. V usage is TRBV29-1 and J usage is TRBJ2-2; D not certain. Trimming removed 3 bases at V and 1 base at J, with 3 bases between. This CDR3 is built from 12 residues. Germline assignment: CDR1 SQVTM and CDR2 ANQGSEA. The CDR3 loop is CSVDWNTGELFF. The CDR3 coding sequence is TGCAGCGTTGACTGGAACACCGGGGAGCTGTTTTTT.

The genes are TRBV12-3 or TRBV12-4 and TRBJ2-1, with D maybe TRBD1 (7 bases). Deletions cut 6 bases from V and 3 bases from J, with 12 bases between. This CDR3 has 14 amino acids. CDR3 sequence (DNA): TGTGCCAGCAGCCCAGGGGGGATCTACAATGAGCAGTTCTTC. As protein: CASSPGGIYNEQFF.

This clonotype was seen only a few times. V is TRBV14 and J is TRBJ1-1; D might be TRBD1 (6 bases). Germline CDR1 SGHDN, CDR2 FVKESK. The CDR3 consists of 16 residues. The V and J ends lost 4 bases and 0 bases respectively, with 15 bases between them. The CDR3 coding sequence is TGTGCCAGCAGCCCCTCGGCAGGGGCCCTGAACACTGAAGCTTTCTTT. This gives the protein CASSPSAGALNTEAFF.